The 11 T cell receptor beta chains below were found in one sample sequenced in a study of CD8+ T cells in alopecia areata. The sample's treatment: oral pan-JAK inhibitor, 5-10 mg twice daily. Extracted RNA was reverse transcribed into cDNA, the sequencing template. Some clones are missing from TCRdb's copy, which holds only in-frame ones; the method was immunoSEQ multiplex PCR. The sample contains 150,000 to 200,000 clones, around 49% of which appear only once. The sequencing here drew on CD8+ T cells sorted from blood, taken around week 52, from a patient treated with tofacitinib. The receptor set was obtained from a human donor with alopecia areata.

This clone was seen only a few times. The chain is built from TRBV5-4 and TRBJ2-1, with 8 bases matching TRBD2. CDR1 SGHNT and CDR2 YYREEE come from the germline V gene (reference sequence). The J segment lost 6 bases and the V segment lost 0 bases, leaving 11 bases of the junction unmatched. This CDR3 is 17 amino acids long. CDR3 sequence reads: CASSLEMVGLGLNEQFF. CDR3 nucleotides: TGTGCCAGCAGCTTGGAGATGGTGGGACTAGGACTCAATGAGCAGTTCTTC.

This clone was counted between two and nine times. The genes are TRBV9 and TRBJ2-5; D is unclear. Germline V gene lookup returns CDR1 SGDLS and CDR2 YYNGEE. This CDR3 is 12 amino acids long. V was trimmed by 3 bases and J by 0 bases, leaving 3 bases between them. CDR3 residues: CASSANQETQYF. For the CDR3, the DNA is TGTGCCAGCAGCGCCAACCAAGAGACCCAGTACTTC. Using reference TRBV9 and TRBJ2-5 for the parts outside the CDR3, the full variable domain is DSGVTQTPKHLITATGQRVTLRCSPRSGDLSVYWYQQSLDQGLQFLIQYYNGEERAKGNILERFSAQQFPDLHSELNLSSLELGDSALYFCASSANQETQYFGPGTRLLVL.

The rearrangement joins TRBV19 to TRBJ2-5; tentative D call: TRBD2 (6 bases). V was clipped by 5 bases and J by 2 bases, with 12 bases between them. Germline V gene sequence: CDR1 LNHDA, CDR2 SQIVND (reference sequence). The CDR3 consists of 14 residues. CDR3 amino acids: CASSVRDLQETQYF. CDR3 coding DNA: TGTGCCAGTAGTGTCCGGGACTTACAAGAGACCCAGTACTTC.

The rearrangement links TRBV5-1 to TRBJ2-5, with a tentative D call TRBD2 (6 bases). V was pared by 4 bases and J by 1 base, with 14 bases between. The germline gives CDR1 SGHRS, CDR2 YFSETQ. This CDR3 has 15 amino acids. CDR3 in amino acids: CASSIYGTSQETQYF. CDR3 nucleotide sequence: TGCGCCAGCAGCATCTACGGGACTTCCCAAGAGACCCAGTACTTC.

The rearrangement uses TRBV6-5 and TRBJ2-7; 10 bases line up with TRBD2. With 5 bases clipped from V and 1 base from J, the junction kept 2 bases outside the gene matches. The CDR3 has 14 amino acids. CDR1 MNHEY and CDR2 SVGAGI come from the germline V gene. The CDR3 loop is CASSGTSESYEQYF. The CDR3 DNA is TGTGCCAGCAGTGGGACTAGCGAGTCCTACGAGCAGTACTTC.

This chain connects TRBV10-2 to TRBJ1-1; D call uncertain. The CDR3 extends over 14 amino acids. Trimming took off 2 bases at V and 2 bases at J, with 9 bases between the two ends. Per germline, CDR1 WSHSY and CDR2 SAAADI. Here the CDR3 DNA reads TGCGCCAGCAGTGAGCCGCACTATAACACTGAAGCTTTCTTT. Residues: CASSEPHYNTEAFF.

This CDR3 is CAWQQLKNTEAFF. The CDR3 DNA reads as TGTGCCTGGCAACAGCTAAAGAACACTGAAGCTTTCTTT. The rearrangement links TRBV30 to TRBJ1-1, with no clear D. The V and J ends lost 5 bases and 1 base respectively, with 11 bases between them. CDR1 is GTSNPN and CDR2 is SVGIG in the germline V gene (reference sequence). The CDR3 is 13 amino acids.

This clone has more than one count but fewer than ten. The chain joins TRBV11-2 to TRBJ2-3; 11 bases are a match to TRBD2. V dropped 5 bases and J dropped 4; count of bases not matched to a gene: 8. Germline assignment: CDR1 SGHAT and CDR2 FQNNGV. This CDR3 is 16 amino acids long. This CDR3 is CASSPFSGGAADTQYF. The CDR3 DNA reads TGTGCCAGCAGCCCCTTTAGCGGGGGGGCGGCAGATACGCAGTATTTT.

With respect to this clone: The same CDR3 can be traced to other DNA sequences in this sample. The J gene is TRBJ1-1, the V gene TRBV29-1; 8 nucleotides agree with TRBD1. Germline-derived CDR1 and CDR2 are SQVTM and ANQGSEA. V shed 7 bases and J 7 bases; nucleotides not matched to a gene: 8. This CDR3 comprises 12 residues. The CDR3 region has the DNA TGCAGCGCTCCTCAGGGGGCGGATGAAGCTTTCTTT. Its translation: CSAPQGADEAFF.

This clone occurred a few times. The genes are TRBV5-4 and TRBJ1-2; 7 nucleotides align to TRBD1. The J segment lost 3 bases and the V segment lost 4 bases, leaving 9 bases of the junction unmatched. The CDR3 has 15 residues. Germline lookup yields CDR1 SGHNT and CDR2 YYREEE (reference sequence). The chain's CDR3 is CASSTGQASYYGYTF. The CDR3 nucleotides are TGTGCCAGCAGCACTGGACAGGCTTCCTACTATGGCTACACCTTC.

The V and J genes are TRBV15 and TRBJ2-3; D is uncertain. V was pared by 3 bases and J by 0 bases, with 7 bases between. Germline values: CDR1 LNHNV, CDR2 YYDKDF (reference sequence). This CDR3 has 14 residues. CDR3 amino acids: CATSRTFSTDTQYF. The CDR3, as DNA: TGTGCCACCAGCAGGACCTTTAGCACAGATACGCAGTATTTT.